The 16 T cell receptor beta chains below come from one sample, sequenced in a study of T cells in tuberculosis. Libraries were prepared by immunoSEQ multiplex PCR; TCRdb keeps only in-frame clonotypes and omits some of them. The data show 35,000 to 45,000 clones, around 94% seen once. Time point: new active TB diagnosis, blood taken before or within 7 days of starting treatment. The sequenced sample was PBMCs, obtained at tuberculosis diagnosis. These receptors were obtained from an adult with tuberculosis.

This chain's CDR3 is CASSLRDSFIEAFF. As DNA, the CDR3 is TGTGCCAGCAGCTTGCGGGACAGTTTCATTGAAGCTTTCTTT. The chain is built from TRBV5-6 and TRBJ1-1, with TRBD1 identical over 7 bases. The CDR3 consists of 14 residues. With V trimmed by 1 base and J by 7 bases, 7 bases remained unmatched. The germline V gene encodes CDR1 SGHDT and CDR2 YYEEEE. Variable domain in full (rest from reference TRBV5-6 and TRBJ1-1): DAGVTQSPTHLIKTRGQQVTLRCSPKSGHDTVSWYQQALGQGPQFIFQYYEEEERQRGNFPDRFSGHQFPNYSSELNVNALLLGDSALYLCASSLRDSFIEAFFGQGTRLTVV.

This clone was counted once. The CDR3 sequence: CACGAGLQFF. CDR3 in DNA: TGTGCCTGCGGGGCGGGGCTGCAGTTCTTC. The chain links TRBV30 to TRBJ2-1, with D possibly being TRBD2 (6 bases). CDR1 and CDR2 (germline): GTSNPN, SVGIG (reference sequence). The CDR3 is 10 amino acids. V dropped 6 bases and J dropped 12 bases, with 12 bases sitting between them. Full variable domain (outside the CDR3, taken from reference TRBV30 and TRBJ2-1): SQTIHQWPATLVQPVGSPLSLECTVEGTSNPNLYWYRQAAGRGLQLLFYSVGIGQISSEVPQNLSASRPQDRQFILSSKKLLLSDSGFYLCACGAGLQFFGPGTRLTVL.

This sequence joins TRBV6-5 and TRBJ1-4, with D possibly matching TRBD1 (5 bases). This CDR3 has 13 residues. Between the trimmed V and J ends, which lost 5 bases and 7 bases, there was a span of 11 bases. Germline V CDR1 and CDR2: MNHEY, SVGAGI. In DNA form, the CDR3 reads TGTGCCAGCAGTCCACGACAGACTGAAAAACTGTTTTTT. Its translation: CASSPRQTEKLFF.

V and J are TRBV7-2 and TRBJ2-1; D might be TRBD2 (6 bases). The CDR3 spans 17 residues. Trimming shortened V by 0 bases and J by 7 bases, and 19 bases separated the two germline ends. The germline V gene encodes CDR1 SGHTA and CDR2 FQGNSA. In nucleotides, the CDR3 is TGTGCCAGCAGCTTAGCCCGCGCGGGGCGGTTTCGGAATGAGCAGTTCTTC. Residues: CASSLARAGRFRNEQFF.

V gene TRBV27 combines with J gene TRBJ2-7, with D possibly TRBD2 on 5 matching bases. The CDR3 is 17 residues long. The V gene lost 8 bases and the J gene lost 2 bases, with 25 bases spanning the gap. The germline V gene has CDR1 MNHEY and CDR2 SMNVEV (reference sequence). In DNA form, the CDR3 reads TGTGCCAGCGTACTCAAACGAGGGCAGGTCTCCCCCTACGAGCAGTACTTC. Its protein is CASVLKRGQVSPYEQYF.

This chain connects TRBV11-3 to TRBJ2-1; 11 positions match TRBD2. V lost 3 bases and J lost 9; bases outside the gene matches: 4. CDR3 length: 14 amino acids. Germline CDR1 and CDR2: SGHNT and YENEEA. The CDR3, as DNA: TGTGCCAGCAGCTTTTTACTAGCGGGGGCTGAGCAGTTCTTC. Translated, it gives CASSFLLAGAEQFF.

V gene TRBV30 combines with J gene TRBJ1-6, with TRBD1 as a possible D gene (5 bases). V dropped 0 bases and J dropped 7 bases, with 13 bases sitting between them. Germline V gene data show CDR1 as GTSNPN and CDR2 as SVGIG (reference sequence). The CDR3 covers 15 residues. The CDR3 here is CAWSVGGSGNSPLHF. The CDR3 DNA reads TGTGCCTGGAGTGTCGGGGGGTCGGGGAATTCACCCCTCCACTTT.

This rearrangement joins TRBV29-1 to TRBJ2-7, with 7 bases aligning to TRBD1. Germline values: CDR1 SQVTM, CDR2 ANQGSEA. The CDR3 has 14 amino acids. The V segment lost 6 bases and the J segment 5 bases; nucleotides outside the gene matches: 13. The CDR3 spells CSVEHPGQLHEQYF. The CDR3 DNA sequence: TGCAGCGTCGAACATCCGGGACAGTTACACGAGCAGTACTTC.

This clone has a handful of counts. The V call is TRBV29-1, the J call TRBJ2-2; 8 bases agree with TRBD1. Germline V lookup: CDR1 SQVTM, CDR2 ANQGSEA. This CDR3 has 15 residues. V trimming: 4 bases; J trimming: 3 bases; junction bases outside the gene matches: 7. For the CDR3, the DNA is TGCAGCGTTGGGGGTGGACAGGGTCACACCGGGGAGCTGTTTTTT. Translation: CSVGGGQGHTGELFF.

The chain is built from TRBV7-2 and TRBJ1-2; 9 nucleotides align to TRBD1. V lost 3 bases and J lost 1; bases outside the gene matches: 6. The germline gives CDR1 SGHTA, CDR2 FQGNSA. The CDR3 spans 16 residues. The CDR3 region is CASSFGTGIRNYGYTF. The CDR3 coding sequence is TGTGCCAGCAGCTTCGGGACAGGGATCCGTAACTATGGCTACACCTTC.

The chain combines TRBV5-1 with TRBJ1-2; D is uncertain. This CDR3 comprises 16 residues. Germline values: CDR1 SGHRS, CDR2 YFSETQ. The ends were cut back, 5 bases at V and 4 bases at J, with 21 bases in the middle. CDR3 sequence (DNA): TGCGCCAGCAGTTATTCGAGGGAGGGTCTTCCCTATGGCTACACCTTC. Translation gives CASSYSREGLPYGYTF.

This sequence joins TRBV7-2 and TRBJ2-5, with 13 bases fitting TRBD2. CDR3 length: 16 amino acids. V was clipped by 0 bases and J by 2 bases; unmatched bases: 0. Looked up from germline, CDR1 is SGHTA and CDR2 is FQGNSA. The CDR3 DNA follows: TGTGCCAGCAGCTTAGCGACTAGCGGGGGGCAAGAGACCCAGTACTTC. Its protein is CASSLATSGGQETQYF.

The chain carries TRBV30 and TRBJ2-5, with 8 bases identical to TRBD2. J lost 5 bases, V lost 2 bases, and 10 bases had no gene match. Germline V gives CDR1 GTSNPN, CDR2 SVGIG (reference sequence). CDR3 length equals 15 residues. CDR3 region: CAWSTTGGAGETQYF. DNA of the CDR3: TGTGCCTGGAGTACCACCGGGGGGGCAGGGGAGACCCAGTACTTC. Supplemented by reference TRBV30 and TRBJ2-5, the full variable domain reads SQTIHQWPATLVQPVGSPLSLECTVEGTSNPNLYWYRQAAGRGLQLLFYSVGIGQISSEVPQNLSASRPQDRQFILSSKKLLLSDSGFYLCAWSTTGGAGETQYFGPGTRLLVL.

The chain carries TRBV5-4 and TRBJ2-5; 8 positions match TRBD1. After removal of 5 bases from V and 4 bases from J, the junction contained 10 bases not matched to a gene. Looked up from germline, CDR1 is SGHNT and CDR2 is YYREEE (reference sequence). The CDR3 has 15 amino acids. CDR3 bases: TGTGCCAGCAGGGCCGGCGGACAGGGAGGAGAGACCCAGTACTTC. Translation: CASRAGGQGGETQYF. Filled out from reference TRBV5-4 and TRBJ2-5, the complete variable domain reads ETGVTQSPTHLIKTRGQQVTLRCSSQSGHNTVSWYQQALGQGPQFIFQYYREEENGRGNFPPRFSGLQFPNYSSELNVNALELDDSALYLCASRAGGQGGETQYFGPGTRLLVL.

In nucleotides, the CDR3 is TGTGCCAGTAGTGCGGGACAGGGGACCTACGAGCAGTACTTC. Its translation is CASSAGQGTYEQYF. The chain uses TRBV19 and TRBJ2-7; 10 bases are a match to TRBD1. The CDR3 consists of 14 residues. The trim removed 5 bases at V and 2 bases at J, leaving 3 bases unmatched. CDR1 and CDR2 from the germline V gene are LNHDA and SQIVND (reference sequence).

This rearrangement joins TRBV6-5 to TRBJ2-1, with 8 nucleotides matching TRBD1. CDR3 length equals 15 residues. CDR1 is MNHEY, CDR2 SVGAGI, per germline. The V gene end was trimmed by 5 bases and the J gene end by 2 bases; junction bases not matched to a gene: 5. The CDR3 DNA reads TGTGCCAGCAGTACTCACAGGGGGACCTACAATGAGCAGTTCTTC. Translation gives CASSTHRGTYNEQFF.